Presented here are 23 T cell receptor beta chains from one specimen sequenced in a study of blood T cell repertoires in COVID-19. Using immunoSEQ multiplex PCR, the repertoire was profiled, and TCRdb retains in-frame clones only, with some absent. The data contain 200,000 to 250,000 clones, around 84% of them seen just once; the ten biggest clones take up about 6%. Sequencing was done on a sample of peripheral blood. The receptors here all came from a man aged 80 or over with acute or convalescent COVID-19.

The rearrangement links TRBV27 to TRBJ2-3; TRBD2 matches 7 bases. The CDR3 runs to 16 residues. Germline CDR1 MNHEY, CDR2 SMNVEV (reference sequence). Trimming took 5 bases from V and 5 from J; bases not matched to a gene: 13. The CDR3 coding sequence is TGTGCCAGCAGTCCTATGGGGGGTCTAGCGGTAGATACGCAGTATTTT. Its protein product is CASSPMGGLAVDTQYF.

This clone was detected only a few times. This chain uses TRBV5-1 with TRBJ2-5, with TRBD2 as a possible D gene (5 bases). The germline CDR1 and CDR2 sequences are SGHRS and YFSETQ. The V and J ends lost 7 bases and 5 bases respectively, with 18 bases between them. The CDR3 runs 14 residues. Here the CDR3 reads CASSRAGFEETQYF. DNA of the CDR3: TGCGCCAGCTCGCGGGCCGGTTTCGAGGAGACCCAGTACTTC.

The chain couples TRBV29-1 to TRBJ1-2; 7 bases are a match to TRBD1. With V trimmed by 8 bases and J by 3 bases, 12 bases remained unmatched. The germline V gene encodes CDR1 SQVTM and CDR2 ANQGSEA. There are 14 residues in the CDR3. DNA for the CDR3: TGCAGCCCCCGCCGGGACAGCTATTACTATGGCTACACCTTC. This translates into CSPRRDSYYYGYTF.

The gene calls are TRBV24-1 and TRBJ1-4; no firm D call. CDR3 length equals 15 residues. Between the trimmed V and J ends, which lost 2 bases and 4 bases, there was a span of 10 bases. Germline V gene sequence: CDR1 KGHDR, CDR2 SFDVKD. The CDR3 coding sequence is TGTGCCACCAGTGATTCGGGTCCTGGTAATGAAAAACTGTTTTTT. Translation: CATSDSGPGNEKLFF.

The V call is TRBV4-2, the J call TRBJ2-3; 8 bases match TRBD1. This CDR3 is built from 17 residues. The V segment lost 0 bases and the J segment 2 bases; nucleotides outside the gene matches: 7. Germline V gives CDR1 LGHNA, CDR2 YNFKEQ. The CDR3 spells CASSQDDQGANTDTQYF. CDR3 DNA: TGTGCCAGCAGCCAAGATGACCAGGGGGCGAACACAGATACGCAGTATTTT.

This clone was seen once. The chain joins TRBV27 to TRBJ1-1; TRBD1 matches at 12 bases. The J segment lost 0 bases and the V segment lost 5 bases, leaving 10 bases of the junction unmatched. Germline V gene sequence: CDR1 MNHEY, CDR2 SMNVEV (reference sequence). The CDR3 is 18 residues long. CDR3 residues: CASSGTGTGGPVNTEAFF. The CDR3, as DNA: TGTGCCAGCAGTGGAACCGGGACAGGGGGCCCCGTGAACACTGAAGCTTTCTTT.

The genes are TRBV28 and TRBJ2-7; 12 bases are shared with TRBD1. Germline CDR1 is MDHEN and CDR2 is SYDVKM. This CDR3 is built from 17 residues. V trimming: 4 bases; J trimming: 5 bases; junction bases outside the gene matches: 12. The CDR3 spells CASSSAGRDRGRHEQYF. The CDR3 DNA reads TGTGCCAGCAGTTCAGCGGGTCGGGACAGGGGGCGCCACGAGCAGTACTTC.

The chain joins TRBV3-1 (or the pseudogene TRBV3-2) to TRBJ2-2; D uncertain. Germline CDR1 LGHDT, CDR2 YNNKEL (reference sequence). The CDR3 has 11 residues. Trimming pared 7 bases from V and 4 bases from J, leaving 4 bases between. The CDR3 region is CASTGTGELFF. As DNA, the CDR3 is TGTGCCAGCACGGGCACCGGGGAGCTGTTTTTT.

The chain joins TRBV3-1 (or the pseudogene TRBV3-2) to TRBJ2-1; D ambiguous. The germline CDR1 and CDR2 sequences are LGHDT and YNNKEL (reference sequence). Between the trimmed V and J ends, which lost 3 bases and 4 bases, there was a span of 7 bases. The CDR3 totals 13 residues. CDR3 in amino acids: CASSQQVYNEQFF. CDR3 sequence (DNA): TGTGCCAGCAGCCAGCAGGTATACAATGAGCAGTTCTTC.

The chain joins TRBV6-5 to TRBJ2-7, with 7 bases lining up with TRBD1. Per the germline V gene, CDR1 is MNHEY and CDR2 is SVGAGI. Losses at the gene ends were 2 bases for V and 2 bases for J; bases not matched to a gene: 6. CDR3 length equals 15 residues. The CDR3 nucleotides read TGTGCCAGCAGTTACGGTCCCCAGGGGGCCTACGAGCAGTACGTC. Its protein is CASSYGPQGAYEQYV.

This chain links TRBV11-3 with TRBJ2-1; tentatively, D is TRBD2 (5 bases). CDR1 is SGHNT, CDR2 YENEEA, per germline. V was shortened by 5 bases and J by 0 bases, with 11 bases between the two germline ends. The CDR3 sequence is 15 residues long. CDR3 nucleotide sequence: TGTGCCAGCAGCCCTGGGAGCGGCTCCTACAATGAGCAGTTCTTC. It yields the protein CASSPGSGSYNEQFF.

CDR3 bases: TGTGCCAGCAGTTACACCGGGACAGGGGTAGGACAGCCCCAGCATTTT. Amino acids: CASSYTGTGVGQPQHF. The chain recombines TRBV27 with TRBJ1-5, with 10 bases fitting TRBD1. With 4 bases clipped from V and 7 bases from J, the junction kept 10 bases outside the gene matches. The CDR3 totals 16 residues. Germline V gene lookup returns CDR1 MNHEY and CDR2 SMNVEV (reference sequence).

The chain carries TRBV12-3 or TRBV12-4 and TRBJ1-1; D is possibly TRBD1 (5 bases). V lost 6 bases and J 4 bases, leaving 9 bases between the germline ends. The CDR3 runs 12 residues. As DNA, the CDR3 is TGTGCCAGCAGGGCAGGGCCCACTGAAGCTTTCTTT. Protein: CASRAGPTEAFF.

The chain combines TRBV3-1 (or the pseudogene TRBV3-2) with TRBJ1-5; 10 bases map to TRBD1. CDR1 is LGHDT, CDR2 YNNKEL, per germline (reference sequence). This CDR3 has 14 residues. J gave up 6 bases and V 3 bases, and 2 bases lay outside the gene matches. For the CDR3, the DNA is TGTGCCAGCAGCCAGACAGGGGGCGGTCAGCCCCAGCATTTT. It yields the protein CASSQTGGGQPQHF.

This chain uses TRBV11-3 with TRBJ2-7; 12 bases match TRBD2. CDR1 SGHNT and CDR2 YENEEA come from the germline V gene. Germline trimming cut 1 base from V and 5 bases from J; bases unmatched to any gene: 9. There are 17 residues in the CDR3. CDR3 in amino acids: CASSLGGVGLAGHEQYV. CDR3 nucleotides: TGTGCCAGCAGCTTAGGAGGGGTCGGACTAGCGGGACACGAGCAGTACGTC.

The V call is TRBV12-2, the J call TRBJ1-5; the table's TRBD1 call for D was not verified on the DNA. TRBV12-2 is a known pseudogene. The CDR3 is made up of 15 amino acids. The CDR3 bases are TGTGCAAGTCGCCCGACAGGCTTTACAAATCAGCCCCAGCATTTT. It specifies CASRPTGFTNQPQHF.

This clone showed up just once. The gene calls are TRBV7-9 and TRBJ1-2; D is possibly TRBD1 (5 bases). V gave up 7 bases and J gave up 0 bases, with 18 bases separating them. The CDR3 consists of 16 residues. Per germline, CDR1 SEHNR and CDR2 FQNEAQ (reference sequence). CDR3 sequence reads: CASKSWEGTANYGYTF. The CDR3 DNA reads TGTGCCAGCAAATCGTGGGAGGGGACCGCTAACTATGGCTACACCTTC.

The V gene is TRBV7-2, the J gene TRBJ1-5; no clear D gene. The V gene lost 1 base and the J gene lost 2 bases, with 6 bases spanning the gap. From germline, CDR1 is SGHTA and CDR2 FQGNSA. This CDR3 has 14 amino acids. The CDR3 sequence is CASSLDSGNQPQHF. The CDR3 DNA follows: TGTGCCAGCAGCTTAGATTCGGGCAATCAGCCCCAGCATTTT.

V usage is TRBV5-4 and J usage is TRBJ2-1; D ambiguous. From germline, CDR1 is SGHNT and CDR2 YYREEE (reference sequence). V shed 0 bases and J shed 0 bases, with 7 bases lying between them. The CDR3 has 15 amino acids. In nucleotides, the CDR3 is TGTGCCAGCAGCTTGGGAGCGAGCTCCTACAATGAGCAGTTCTTC. This translates into CASSLGASSYNEQFF.

The chain links TRBV27 to TRBJ1-2; D is unresolved. V was clipped by 2 bases and J by 0 bases, with 7 bases between them. CDR1 is MNHEY and CDR2 is SMNVEV in the germline V gene (reference sequence). This CDR3 comprises 14 residues. The CDR3 DNA follows: TGTGCCAGCAGTTTAAAAGCCGCTAACTATGGCTACACCTTC. This codes for CASSLKAANYGYTF.

This clone is a singleton in its sample. The chain couples TRBV9 to TRBJ2-2; D is undetermined. Germline V gene sequence: CDR1 SGDLS, CDR2 YYNGEE. This CDR3 comprises 13 residues. Deletions cut 4 bases from V and 4 bases from J, with 8 bases between. In nucleotides, the CDR3 is TGTGCCAGCAGCCCCCTCCCCACCGGGGAGCTGTTTTTT. This codes for CASSPLPTGELFF.

The CDR3 coding sequence is TGCGCCAGCAGCTTGGGACAGGCAGGCTTCGAGCAGTACTTC. Its translation is CASSLGQAGFEQYF. V gene TRBV5-1 combines with J gene TRBJ2-7; TRBD1 might be the D (6 bases). The CDR3 is 14 residues long. The germline CDR1 and CDR2 sequences are SGHRS and YFSETQ. Trimming left V 0 bases short and J 6 bases short, with 13 bases between.

The V gene is TRBV19, the J gene TRBJ1-2; 7 nucleotides match TRBD1. The germline V gene encodes CDR1 LNHDA and CDR2 SQIVND (reference sequence). The length of the CDR3 is 16 residues. Losses at the gene ends were 8 bases for V and 4 bases for J; bases not matched to a gene: 16. The CDR3 sequence is CASYNPGTAYSYGYTF. The CDR3 nucleotides read TGTGCCAGTTATAATCCGGGGACAGCGTATTCCTATGGCTACACCTTC.